This TCR beta chain was retrieved from a study of graft-versus-host responses after intestinal transplantation. For the study at large: After anti-thymocyte globulin induction, recipients took tacrolimus and steroids for around 3 years.

Study results and caveats: Researchers found peak circulating GvH clone levels linked to early post-transplant HvG declines. Among recipient marrow samples, GvH clones were found; some appeared first in ileum or blood. Allografts from individuals with graft-donor T cell macrochimerism displayed high graft-versus-host to host-versus-graft clonal ratios.

Profiling relied on immunoSEQ multiplex PCR, and the TCRdb table lists in-frame clones only, not all of them. The sample consists of roughly 110,000 clones, 90% to 95% of them appearing once. A note on this clone: No antigen is known for it.

The CDR3 runs 15 residues. Per germline, CDR1 SEHNR and CDR2 FQNEAQ (reference sequence). V lost 5 bases and J lost 5; bases outside the gene matches: 8. The genes are TRBV7-9 and TRBJ2-1; TRBD2 aligns across 8 bases. This receptor was obtained from a human donor who was the organ donor for an intestinal transplant. The sequencing here drew on unstimulated CD4+ T cells sorted from spleen or lymph node cells, taken before transplant. The CDR3 coding sequence is TGTGCCAGCAGCCTACGGTTAGCGGGACACAATGAGCAGTTCTTC. Translation gives CASSLRLAGHNEQFF.